The 6 T cell receptor beta chains listed next were all sequenced from one sample in a study of patients with pleural tuberculosis. TCRdb reprocessed the reads via MiXCR and lists one record per CDR3 protein. The sample contains some 48,000 distinct CDR3 sequences, 7.3% of which appear only once. The receptors stem from a human donor with pleural tuberculosis.

Many counts were recorded for this clonotype. V and J are TRBV28 and TRBJ2-7, with D perhaps TRBD1 or TRBD2 (5 bases each). Per the germline V gene, CDR1 is MDHEN and CDR2 is SYDVKM. There are 16 residues in the CDR3. Trimming stripped 4 bases from V and 0 bases from J, with 16 bases between. Here the CDR3 reads CASSSPGRDLSYEQYF. The CDR3 coding sequence is TGTGCCAGCAGTTCCCCTGGTAGGGACCTCTCCTACGAGCAGTACTTC.

This clonotype showed up many times. The chain carries TRBV20-1 and TRBJ1-4; D unresolved. In germline, CDR1 is DFQATT, CDR2 SNEGSKA (reference sequence). This CDR3 spans 13 amino acids. Trimming removed 6 bases from V and 6 bases from J, with 14 bases in between. The DNA of the CDR3 is TGCAGTGCCTCCTCGGACCGCGATGAAAAACTGTTTTTT. This codes for CSASSDRDEKLFF.

This clonotype was picked up many times. This chain links TRBV5-1 with TRBJ1-5, with D unclear. Germline CDR1 reads SGHRS; CDR2 reads YFSETQ. The V end was cut by 5 bases, the J end by 0 bases, with 15 bases between. This CDR3 region has 16 residues. The CDR3 DNA reads as TGCGCCAGCAGTTTTAGCGGTTCTTATAGCAATCAGCCCCAGCATTTT. Translating gives CASSFSGSYSNQPQHF.

The chain carries TRBV10-3 and TRBJ1-1; no definite D call. This CDR3 has 12 residues. V gave up 2 bases and J gave up 11 bases, with 12 bases separating them. CDR1 and CDR2 from the germline V gene are ENHRY and SYGVKD. The CDR3 DNA reads as TGTGCCATCAGTGAGGGGCTCACCTATGCTTTCTTT. This translates into CAISEGLTYAFF.

This clonotype was found many times. The chain combines TRBV20-1 with TRBJ2-3; D possibly corresponds to TRBD1 (6 bases). CDR1 and CDR2 from the germline V gene are DFQATT and SNEGSKA (reference sequence). Trimming pared 0 bases from V and 2 bases from J, leaving 15 bases between. The CDR3 consists of 16 residues. Written as DNA, the CDR3 is TGCAGTGCTAGAGACACAGGGCCTCTGATCACAGATACGCAGTATTTT. Translation gives CSARDTGPLITDTQYF.

This clonotype was observed at least ten times. The rearrangement links TRBV6-2 or TRBV6-3 to TRBJ1-1; 8 bases fit TRBD1. V lost 0 bases, J lost 1 base, and 7 bases stayed unmatched. CDR3 length: 17 residues. Germline V gene sequence: CDR1 MNHEY, CDR2 SVGEGT. CDR3 DNA: TGTGCCAGCAGTTACTCGGGGACAGGAGTAAAGAACACTGAAGCTTTCTTT. Its translation: CASSYSGTGVKNTEAFF.